Following are 27 T cell receptor beta chains from one sample sequenced in a study of cytomegalovirus exposure and HLA in healthy donors. Use of 60 Vbeta and 13 Jbeta primers characterized the PCR. Profiling relied on immunoSEQ multiplex PCR, and the TCRdb table lists in-frame clones only, not all of them. The repertoire includes 110,000 to 150,000 clones, over 70% of them detected once, and around 4.9% sits in the top ten. The sequenced material came from PBMCs. These receptors were obtained from a male donor in good health and CMV-seronegative.

The rearrangement links TRBV4-1 to TRBJ1-4, with D possibly matching TRBD1 (5 bases). The germline V and J ends were trimmed by 6 bases and 8 bases, with 13 bases remaining between them. The CDR3 is 13 amino acids. Germline values: CDR1 MGHRA, CDR2 YSYEKL. This CDR3 reads CASSHGGYEKLFF. The CDR3 bases are TGCGCCAGCAGTCACGGGGGGTACGAAAAACTGTTTTTT.

As for this clone: At the DNA level, this CDR3 is encoded by other sequences in the same sample as well. V and J are TRBV6-5 and TRBJ1-5, with TRBD1 as a possible D gene (6 bases). The germline V and J ends were trimmed by 6 bases and 4 bases, with 10 bases remaining between them. The CDR3 is 13 amino acids. Germline assignment: CDR1 MNHEY and CDR2 SVGAGI. The CDR3 sequence: CASSPGENQPQHF. CDR3 nucleotides: TGTGCCAGCAGCCCAGGGGAAAATCAGCCCCAGCATTTT.

The chain has TRBV4-3 and TRBJ1-1; perhaps TRBD1 as D (6 bases). This CDR3 comprises 18 residues. The V gene's germline CDR1 is LGHNA and CDR2 YSLEER. V lost 0 bases and J lost 1, with 18 bases in between. CDR3 bases: TGCGCCAGCAGCCAAGAAACCCAAAACAGGGCGGAGAACACTGAAGCTTTCTTT. It yields the protein CASSQETQNRAENTEAFF.

The chain couples TRBV28 to TRBJ2-3; tentative D call: TRBD2 (6 bases). The germline CDR1 and CDR2 sequences are MDHEN and SYDVKM. The CDR3 spans 15 residues. V was pared by 5 bases and J by 2 bases, with 14 bases between. The chain's CDR3 is CASSARGALTDTQYF. The CDR3 bases are TGTGCCAGCAGTGCGCGGGGAGCTCTCACAGATACGCAGTATTTT.

The V gene is TRBV5-6, the J gene TRBJ1-1, with D perhaps matching TRBD1 (5 bases). Trimming shortened V by 0 bases and J by 9 bases, and 6 bases separated the two germline ends. The CDR3 sequence is 11 residues long. Looked up from germline, CDR1 is SGHDT and CDR2 is YYEEEE. Here the CDR3 DNA reads TGTGCCAGCAGCTTGGCAGGGCAAGCTTTCTTT. Protein: CASSLAGQAFF.

The chain employs TRBV7-2 and TRBJ1-1, with no clear D. Germline CDR1 SGHTA, CDR2 FQGNSA. The CDR3 covers 15 residues. Trimming removed 1 base from V and 0 bases from J, with 9 bases in between. CDR3 region: CASSLGRSMNTEAFF. The CDR3 nucleotides read TGTGCCAGCAGCTTAGGCAGGTCTATGAACACTGAAGCTTTCTTT.

This clone turned up a few times. The V gene is TRBV9, the J gene TRBJ1-2; D is unresolved. This CDR3 comprises 14 residues. Looked up from germline, CDR1 is SGDLS and CDR2 is YYNGEE. Trimming removed 2 bases from V and 2 bases from J, with 10 bases in between. CDR3 residues: CASSVGSGNYGYTF. CDR3 coding DNA: TGTGCCAGCAGCGTGGGGAGTGGGAACTATGGCTACACCTTC.

V is TRBV6-5 and J is TRBJ2-3; TRBD2 agrees at 12 bases. Germline assignment: CDR1 MNHEY and CDR2 SVGAGI. Unmatched junction bases numbered 2, after V lost 6 bases and J lost 1 base. The CDR3 is 15 residues long. For the CDR3, the DNA is TGTGCCAGCAGCAGGACTAGCGGGGGCACAGATACGCAGTATTTT. Encoded protein: CASSRTSGGTDTQYF.

The chain joins TRBV7-9 to TRBJ1-2, with TRBD1 matching over 9 bases. The CDR3 length is 13 residues. Germline V gene data show CDR1 as SEHNR and CDR2 as FQNEAQ (reference sequence). J was trimmed by 13 bases and V by 1 base; bases with no gene match: 7. This chain's CDR3 is CASSLGDRAARTF. CDR3 bases: TGTGCCAGCAGCTTAGGGGACAGGGCGGCCCGCACCTTC. The full variable domain, completed using reference TRBV7-9 and TRBJ1-2, is DTGVSQNPRHKITKRGQNVTFRCDPISEHNRLYWYRQTLGQGPEFLTYFQNEAQLEKSRLLSDRFSAERPKGSFSTLEIQRTEQGDSAMYLCASSLGDRAARTFGSGTRLTVV.

The V and J genes are TRBV29-1 and TRBJ2-3, with D tentatively TRBD2 (6 bases). CDR1 is SQVTM, CDR2 ANQGSEA, per germline. CDR3 length: 13 amino acids. V lost 3 bases, J lost 5 bases, and 12 bases lay in between. The CDR3, as DNA: TGCAGCGTTGAGGAGGGCGCGGTAGATACGCAGTATTTT. It specifies CSVEEGAVDTQYF.

This clone came up once. The CDR3 region is CASSSGYGYTF. The CDR3 DNA sequence: TGTGCCAGCAGCTCAGGGTATGGCTACACCTTC. The gene calls are TRBV7-9 and TRBJ1-2; D may be TRBD1 (5 bases). The CDR3 contains 11 residues. V was clipped by 4 bases and J by 5 bases, with 5 bases between them. From germline, CDR1 is SEHNR and CDR2 FQNEAQ (reference sequence).

V and J are TRBV29-1 and TRBJ1-2; D is undetermined. Trimming left V 6 bases short and J 2 bases short, with 16 bases between. This CDR3 is built from 14 residues. Germline lookup yields CDR1 SQVTM and CDR2 ANQGSEA. The CDR3 sequence: CSVNPGRENYGYTF. The CDR3 coding sequence is TGCAGCGTAAATCCCGGTAGGGAGAACTATGGCTACACCTTC.

The DNA for the CDR3 is TGTGCCAGCAGTTTGATCGGGGTCAGCACAGATACGCAGTATTTT. Translating gives CASSLIGVSTDTQYF. This chain connects TRBV6-6 to TRBJ2-3; a weak D match, TRBD2 (5 bases). V was cut by 4 bases and J by 0 bases, with 11 bases left in between. Germline CDR1 reads MNHNY; CDR2 reads SVGAGI (reference sequence). The CDR3 extends over 15 amino acids.

This chain uses TRBV14 with TRBJ2-3; no reliable D call. V dropped 4 bases and J dropped 9 bases, with 14 bases sitting between them. Per the germline V gene, CDR1 is SGHDN and CDR2 is FVKESK. The CDR3 length is 13 residues. CDR3 in amino acids: CASSPGSPWTQYF. For the CDR3, the DNA is TGTGCCAGCAGCCCAGGAAGTCCCTGGACGCAGTATTTT.

V and J are TRBV7-2 and TRBJ2-3; D not resolved. Germline-derived CDR1 and CDR2 are SGHTA and FQGNSA. With 2 bases removed from V and 4 bases from J, the gap between germline ends came to 7 bases. This CDR3 is 13 amino acids long. The chain's CDR3 is CASSLLPADTQYF. The CDR3 DNA sequence: TGTGCCAGCAGCTTACTTCCGGCAGATACGCAGTATTTT.

The rearrangement joins TRBV19 to TRBJ1-5; no clear D. This CDR3 has 14 residues. Germline-derived CDR1 and CDR2 are LNHDA and SQIVND (reference sequence). V dropped 6 bases and J dropped 9 bases, with 18 bases sitting between them. This chain's CDR3 is CASSAGRYQWPQHF. The CDR3 nucleotides read TGTGCCAGTAGCGCCGGGAGGTATCAATGGCCCCAGCATTTT.

The chain employs TRBV7-2 and TRBJ2-5; 12 nucleotides line up with TRBD2. The germline gives CDR1 SGHTA, CDR2 FQGNSA. Trimming cost V 4 bases and J 2 bases; bases outside gene matches: 5. The CDR3 runs to 16 residues. The CDR3: CASSSPGTSGQETQYF. The CDR3 coding sequence is TGTGCCAGCAGCTCTCCCGGGACTAGCGGGCAAGAGACCCAGTACTTC.

The chain links TRBV6-5 to TRBJ2-7, with 7 bases aligning to TRBD2. There are 14 residues in the CDR3. Germline CDR1 is MNHEY and CDR2 is SVGAGI. J gave up 2 bases and V 4 bases, and 5 bases lay outside the gene matches. CDR3 residues: CASSSPGGTYEQYF. Written as DNA, the CDR3 is TGTGCCAGCAGTTCCCCGGGGGGTACCTACGAGCAGTACTTC.

This clone occurred a few times. The chain is built from TRBV9 and TRBJ1-2, with D unresolved. Germline V lookup: CDR1 SGDLS, CDR2 YYNGEE. The CDR3 runs to 12 residues. The V and J ends lost 0 bases and 8 bases respectively, with 8 bases between them. In DNA form, the CDR3 reads TGTGCCAGCAGCGTAGGGGCTGGCGGCTACACCTTC. Translated, it gives CASSVGAGGYTF.

The chain links TRBV5-1 to TRBJ2-1, with 10 nucleotides matching TRBD2. V dropped 1 base and J dropped 5; count of bases not matched to a gene: 3. The V gene's germline CDR1 is SGHRS and CDR2 YFSETQ. CDR3 length: 15 amino acids. This CDR3 is CASSLLAGADNEQFF. In DNA form, the CDR3 reads TGCGCCAGCAGCTTGCTAGCGGGGGCCGACAATGAGCAGTTCTTC.

The V and J genes are TRBV7-9 and TRBJ2-5; D remains unclear. The germline V gene has CDR1 SEHNR and CDR2 FQNEAQ (reference sequence). This CDR3 has 16 residues. The ends were cut back, 5 bases at V and 1 base at J, with 17 bases in the middle. The CDR3 loop reads CASSPSHIVSQETQYF. The DNA of the CDR3 is TGTGCCAGCAGCCCCTCCCATATAGTATCCCAAGAGACCCAGTACTTC.

The V call is TRBV5-1, the J call TRBJ1-2; D is ambiguous. Per the germline V gene, CDR1 is SGHRS and CDR2 is YFSETQ. This CDR3 contains 14 residues. Between the trimmed V and J ends, which lost 0 bases and 7 bases, there was a span of 13 bases. In DNA, the CDR3 is TGCGCCAGCAGCTTGGGAGGGCCCGAAGGTGGCTACACCTTC. The encoded protein is CASSLGGPEGGYTF.

The V call is TRBV6-5, the J call TRBJ1-4; 8 nucleotides align to TRBD1. V was pared by 4 bases and J by 5 bases, with 3 bases of the junction left unmatched. This CDR3 contains 14 residues. CDR1 is MNHEY, CDR2 SVGAGI, per germline. The chain's CDR3 is CASSSTGGNEKLFF. CDR3 DNA sequence: TGTGCCAGCAGTTCAACAGGGGGGAATGAAAAACTGTTTTTT.

This chain connects TRBV19 to TRBJ2-3; 10 bases are a match to TRBD2. The CDR3 contains 15 residues. Germline loops: CDR1 LNHDA, CDR2 SQIVND (reference sequence). Trimming at V came to 11 bases and at J to 3 bases, leaving 11 bases not matched to a gene. CDR3 protein: CASRISGGFTDTQYF. CDR3 DNA sequence: TGTGCCTCGAGGATTAGCGGGGGGTTTACAGATACGCAGTATTTT.

The CDR3 DNA sequence: TGTGCCAGCAGCAAAGCCCCCGGACAGGGAATCATGAACACTGAAGCTTTCTTT. This codes for CASSKAPGQGIMNTEAFF. The chain has TRBV21-1 and TRBJ1-1; the tabulated D call, TRBD1, remains unverified against the DNA. TRBV21-1 constitutes a pseudogene. This CDR3 has 18 residues.

Of note for this clone: The same CDR3 also results from other DNA sequences found in this sample. The chain employs TRBV30 and TRBJ1-6; 9 bases are shared with TRBD1. Germline CDR1 and CDR2: GTSNPN and SVGIG (reference sequence). With V trimmed by 4 bases and J by 10 bases, 8 bases remained unmatched. This CDR3 spans 14 amino acids. The CDR3 nucleotides read TGTGCCTGGACTAGTTGGACAGGGGACTCACCCCTCCACTTT. The encoded protein is CAWTSWTGDSPLHF.

The chain joins TRBV7-9 to TRBJ1-4; D gene ambiguous. The CDR3 length is 15 residues. Germline CDR1 is SEHNR and CDR2 is FQNEAQ (reference sequence). V was clipped by 3 bases and J by 7 bases, with 15 bases between them. CDR3 residues: CASSLGSGRVEKLFF. Here the CDR3 DNA reads TGTGCCAGCAGCTTGGGTTCCGGGAGGGTTGAAAAACTGTTTTTT.